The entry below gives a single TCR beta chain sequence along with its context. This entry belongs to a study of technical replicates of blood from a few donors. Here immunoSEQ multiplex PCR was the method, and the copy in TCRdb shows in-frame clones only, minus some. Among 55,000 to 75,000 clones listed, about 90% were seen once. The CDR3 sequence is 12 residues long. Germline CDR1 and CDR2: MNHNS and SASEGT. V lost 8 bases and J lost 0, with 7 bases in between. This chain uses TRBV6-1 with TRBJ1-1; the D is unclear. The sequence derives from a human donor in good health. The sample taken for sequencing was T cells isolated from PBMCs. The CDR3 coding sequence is TGTGCCAGCTCCAGTGTGAACACTGAAGCTTTCTTT. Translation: CASSSVNTEAFF.